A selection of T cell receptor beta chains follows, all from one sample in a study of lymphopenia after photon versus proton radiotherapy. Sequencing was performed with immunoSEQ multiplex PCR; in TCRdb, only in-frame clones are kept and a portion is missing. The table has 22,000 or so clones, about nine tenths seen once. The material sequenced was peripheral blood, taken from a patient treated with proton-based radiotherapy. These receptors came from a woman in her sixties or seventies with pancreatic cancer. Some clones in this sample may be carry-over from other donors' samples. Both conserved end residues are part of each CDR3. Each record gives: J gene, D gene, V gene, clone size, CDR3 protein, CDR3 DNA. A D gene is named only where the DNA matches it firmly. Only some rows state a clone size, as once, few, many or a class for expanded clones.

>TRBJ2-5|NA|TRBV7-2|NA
CASTQELGETQYF
TGTGCCAGCACCCAGGAGCTGGGGGAGACCCAGTACTTC
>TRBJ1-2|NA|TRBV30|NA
CAWSQSYGYTF
TGTGCCTGGAGTCAGAGCTATGGCTACACCTTC
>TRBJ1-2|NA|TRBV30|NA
CAWNGGRDPPNYGYTF
TGTGCCTGGAACGGGGGCCGGGACCCTCCTAACTATGGCTACACCTTC
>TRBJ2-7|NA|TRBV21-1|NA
CASSNLIPPWEDGSYEQYF
TGTGCCAGCAGCAATCTAATCCCACCCTGGGAGGACGGTTCCTACGAGCAGTACTTC
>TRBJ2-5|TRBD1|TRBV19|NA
CASSMQGEETQYF
TGTGCCAGTAGTATGCAGGGGGAAGAGACCCAGTACTTC
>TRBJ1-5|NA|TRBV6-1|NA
CASSEWAGLNQPQHF
TGTGCCAGCAGTGAATGGGCAGGTCTTAATCAGCCCCAGCATTTT
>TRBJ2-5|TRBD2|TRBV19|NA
CASSIALAGETQYF
TGTGCCAGTAGTATTGCACTAGCGGGGGAGACCCAGTACTTC
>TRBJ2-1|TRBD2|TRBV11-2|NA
CASSSGTAGLKDNEQFF
TGTGCCAGCAGCTCAGGGACGGCGGGACTAAAAGACAATGAGCAGTTCTTC
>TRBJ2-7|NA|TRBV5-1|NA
CASSAAGLTDYEQYF
TGCGCCAGCAGCGCCGCAGGGTTGACGGACTACGAGCAGTACTTC
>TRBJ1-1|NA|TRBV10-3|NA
CAISEREPRSTEAFF
TGTGCCATCAGTGAGCGCGAACCACGAAGTACTGAAGCTTTCTTT
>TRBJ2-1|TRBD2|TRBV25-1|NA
CASGWDYYNEQFF
TGTGCCAGCGGGTGGGACTACTACAATGAGCAGTTCTTC
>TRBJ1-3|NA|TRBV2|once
CASSETYSGNTIYF
TGTGCCAGCAGTGAAACCTACTCTGGAAACACCATATATTTT
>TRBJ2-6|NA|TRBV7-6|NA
CASSLKRTDLSGANVLTF
TGTGCCAGCAGCTTAAAGAGGACGGATCTCTCTGGGGCCAACGTCCTGACTTTC
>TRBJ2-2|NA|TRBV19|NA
CASSRANTGELFF
TGTGCCAGTAGTAGGGCGAACACCGGGGAGCTGTTTTTT
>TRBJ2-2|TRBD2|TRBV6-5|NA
CASSYGLAGRAGELFF
TGTGCCAGCAGTTACGGGCTAGCGGGTAGAGCCGGGGAGCTGTTTTTT
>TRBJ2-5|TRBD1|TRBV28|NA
CASNRGRGETQYF
TGTGCCAGTAACAGGGGGCGCGGGGAGACCCAGTACTTC
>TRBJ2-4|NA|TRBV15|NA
CATSRDSGIPGDIQYF
TGTGCCACCAGCAGAGATTCCGGAATTCCCGGCGACATTCAGTACTTC
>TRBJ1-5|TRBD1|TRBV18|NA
CASSPGDRGGYQPQHF
TGTGCCAGCTCACCGGGGGACAGGGGAGGATATCAGCCCCAGCATTTT